This TCR beta chain was captured in a study of PD-1 blockade in classical Hodgkin lymphoma. Overall study: Patients were administered nivolumab (3 mg/kg intravenously) every 2 weeks.

Time point given: cycle 4 day 1 (C4D1), after more than five weeks of nivolumab. The patients all showed relapse after autologous stem cell transplantation, while their brentuximab vedotin exposure varied. V was pared by 1 base and J by 6 bases, with 7 bases of the junction left unmatched. CDR3 length: 15 residues. Germline V lookup: CDR1 MDHEN, CDR2 SYDVKM. About this clone: Its target is unknown.

The study's findings and limits: The diversity seen at baseline in complete responders resembled that of newly diagnosed patients. Those starting nivolumab under 1 year post-ASCT were excluded. With respect to the repertoire differences, their causes, possibly disease activity or prior therapy, remain undefined.

Repertoires were generated with immunoSEQ multiplex PCR, while TCRdb's copy carries only in-frame clones and drops some. Of tens of thousands of clones in the sample, over 70% are singletons; the top ten hold 15% to 20%. This clonotype was obtained from a human donor with classical Hodgkin lymphoma. This chain joins TRBV28 and TRBJ1-2, with 8 bases fitting TRBD1. Sequenced material: peripheral blood mononuclear cells (PBMCs), taken before the fourth cycle of nivolumab. Written as DNA, the CDR3 is TGTGCCAGCAGTTTATCAGGGGGCGGTTGGGATGGCTACACCTTC. Protein sequence: CASSLSGGGWDGYTF.